The present TCR beta chain was sequenced within a study of blood T cell repertoires in COVID-19. Across the whole study: There were acute and convalescent COVID-19 samples, and they came from the United States, Italy and Spain. In each case, the material was cDNA or gDNA derived from T cells, B-cell-depleted T cells, or PBMCs.

The method was immunoSEQ multiplex PCR; TCRdb's version includes in-frame clones alone and lacks a portion of them. The sample contains about 250,000 clones, approximately 89% of which appear only once. Individuals aged roughly 18 to 95 years were recruited from about two dozen US areas. Which cohort a participant joined came from the clinical history participants gave. This receptor was obtained from a woman aged 30 to 39 with acute COVID-19. Specimen: PBMCs or T cells enriched from blood (not recorded which).

The CDR3 loop reads CAISDPGLAGVTDTQYF. CDR3 bases: TGTGCCATCAGTGACCCTGGACTAGCGGGGGTCACAGATACGCAGTATTTT. This chain links TRBV10-3 with TRBJ2-3, with TRBD2 matching over 13 bases. CDR3 size: 17 residues. Trimming took 3 bases from V and 2 from J; bases not matched to a gene: 5. Germline V lookup: CDR1 ENHRY, CDR2 SYGVKD.